This is a list of T cell receptor beta chains from one sample in a study of blood T cell repertoires in COVID-19. TCRdb's table, derived via immunoSEQ multiplex PCR, lists solely in-frame clones and lacks some. The table lists 200,000 to 250,000 clones, about 88% of them singletons. The sequenced sample was peripheral blood. These receptors originate from a woman aged 55-75 years with acute or convalescent COVID-19. CDR3s include the opening cysteine and the closing phenylalanine or tryptophan. The order of the fields is V gene, clone size, J gene, D gene, CDR3 protein, CDR3 DNA. D genes are given only for firm matches. A clone size is listed for some rows: how often the clone was seen (once, few, many), or a class if it is expanded.

V: TRBV2
size: once
J: TRBJ1-1
D: NA
CDR3: CASSVTQGNTEAFF
DNA: TGTGCCAGCAGCGTCACACAGGGGAACACTGAAGCTTTCTTT

V: TRBV30
size: NA
J: TRBJ1-6
D: NA
CDR3: CAWSVQSNSPLHF
DNA: TGTGCCTGGAGTGTACAGAGTAATTCACCCCTCCACTTT

V: TRBV5-1
size: NA
J: TRBJ1-2
D: NA
CDR3: CASSLEASANYGYTF
DNA: TGCGCCAGCAGCTTGGAAGCAAGTGCTAACTATGGCTACACCTTC

V: TRBV27
size: NA
J: TRBJ1-2
D: TRBD1
CDR3: CASSPRDRQGYTF
DNA: TGTGCCAGCAGTCCCCGGGACAGACAGGGCTACACCTTC

V: TRBV6-4
size: NA
J: TRBJ1-2
D: TRBD1
CDR3: CASSESDRGRGGYTF
DNA: TGTGCCAGCAGTGAATCTGACAGGGGGCGGGGTGGCTACACCTTC

V: TRBV30
size: NA
J: TRBJ2-3
D: TRBD1
CDR3: CAWSRDRDDTQYF
DNA: TGTGCCTGGAGTAGGGACAGGGATGATACGCAGTATTTT

V: TRBV5-1
size: NA
J: TRBJ2-5
D: NA
CDR3: CASSLTGSTPETQYF
DNA: TGCGCCAGCAGCTTAACGGGATCCACGCCAGAGACCCAGTACTTC

V: TRBV7-9
size: NA
J: TRBJ2-5
D: NA
CDR3: CASSLRGAGQETQYF
DNA: TGTGCCAGCAGTTTACGGGGAGCGGGCCAAGAGACCCAGTACTTC

V: TRBV15
size: NA
J: TRBJ2-1
D: TRBD1
CDR3: CATSREPGQGAGEQFF
DNA: TGTGCCACCAGCAGAGAACCGGGACAGGGGGCGGGTGAGCAGTTCTTC

V: TRBV7-3
size: NA
J: TRBJ2-2
D: TRBD1
CDR3: CASRKQGIPGELFF
DNA: TGTGCCAGCAGGAAACAGGGGATTCCCGGGGAGCTGTTTTTT

V: TRBV5-1
size: NA
J: TRBJ2-1
D: NA
CDR3: CASSLVLSGSYNEQFF
DNA: TGCGCCAGCAGCTTGGTCCTTTCCGGCTCCTACAATGAGCAGTTCTTC

V: TRBV12-5
size: NA
J: TRBJ2-1
D: TRBD2
CDR3: CASGRSSGHEQFF
DNA: TGTGCTAGTGGCAGGAGTAGCGGGCATGAGCAGTTCTTC

V: TRBV12-3/TRBV12-4
size: NA
J: TRBJ1-6
D: NA
CDR3: CASSSDSPLHF
DNA: TGTGCCAGCAGTTCTGATTCACCCCTCCACTTT

V: TRBV28
size: NA
J: TRBJ1-6
D: NA
CDR3: CASSSAGGSYNSPLHF
DNA: TGTGCCAGCAGTTCGGCGGGTGGCTCCTATAATTCACCCCTCCACTTT

V: TRBV10-3
size: once
J: TRBJ2-6
D: TRBD1
CDR3: CAISGRQGAGANVLTF
DNA: TGTGCCATCAGTGGTAGACAGGGGGCTGGGGCCAACGTCCTGACTTTC

V: TRBV27
size: NA
J: TRBJ1-2
D: NA
CDR3: CASSPRTLTNYGYTF
DNA: TGTGCCAGCAGTCCCCGGACTCTTACTAACTATGGCTACACCTTC

V: TRBV14
size: NA
J: TRBJ2-7
D: TRBD1
CDR3: CASSQEETGGSVQYF
DNA: TGTGCCAGCAGCCAAGAGGAGACAGGGGGCTCGGTGCAGTACTTC

V: TRBV7-6
size: NA
J: TRBJ2-2
D: NA
CDR3: CASRIRASYTGELFF
DNA: TGTGCCAGCAGGATCAGGGCTAGTTACACCGGGGAGCTGTTTTTT

V: TRBV5-1
size: NA
J: TRBJ1-6
D: TRBD1
CDR3: CASSLGDRGNSPLHF
DNA: TGCGCCAGCAGCTTGGGGGACAGGGGGAACTCACCCCTCCACTTT